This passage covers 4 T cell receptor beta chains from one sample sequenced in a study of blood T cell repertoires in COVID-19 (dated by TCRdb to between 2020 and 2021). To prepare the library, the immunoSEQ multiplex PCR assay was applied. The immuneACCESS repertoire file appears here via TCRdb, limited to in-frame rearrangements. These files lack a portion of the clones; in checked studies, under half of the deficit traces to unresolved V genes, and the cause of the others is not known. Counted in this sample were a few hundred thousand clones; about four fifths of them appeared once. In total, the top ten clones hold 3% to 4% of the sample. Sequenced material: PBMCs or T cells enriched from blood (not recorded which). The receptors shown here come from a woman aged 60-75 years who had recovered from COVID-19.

The CDR3 is CASSQDRGIEKLFF. In nucleotides, the CDR3 is TGTGCCAGCAGTCAGGACAGGGGGATTGAAAAACTGTTTTTT. V usage is TRBV6-6 and J usage is TRBJ1-4; 10 bases match TRBD1. This CDR3 region has 14 residues. Germline V gives CDR1 MNHNY, CDR2 SVGAGI (reference sequence). J lost 7 bases, V lost 5 bases, and 4 bases had no gene match.

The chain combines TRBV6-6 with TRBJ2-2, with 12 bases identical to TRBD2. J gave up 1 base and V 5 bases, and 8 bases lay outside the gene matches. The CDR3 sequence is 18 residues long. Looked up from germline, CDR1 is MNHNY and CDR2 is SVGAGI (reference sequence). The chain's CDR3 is CASSPRLAGEMNTGELFF. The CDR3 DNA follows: TGTGCCAGCAGTCCCAGACTAGCGGGAGAGATGAACACCGGGGAGCTGTTTTTT.

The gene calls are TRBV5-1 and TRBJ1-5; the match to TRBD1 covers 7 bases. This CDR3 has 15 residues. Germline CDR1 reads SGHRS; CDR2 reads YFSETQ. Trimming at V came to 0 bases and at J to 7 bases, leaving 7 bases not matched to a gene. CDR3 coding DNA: TGCGCCAGCAGCTTGGAAGGGGGCGCTGGACAGCCCCAGCATTTT. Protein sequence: CASSLEGGAGQPQHF.

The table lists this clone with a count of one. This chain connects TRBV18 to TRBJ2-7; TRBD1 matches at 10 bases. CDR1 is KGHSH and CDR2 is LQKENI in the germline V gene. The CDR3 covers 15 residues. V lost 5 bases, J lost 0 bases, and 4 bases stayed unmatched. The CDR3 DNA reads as TGTGCCAGCTCAACCGGGACAGGGGACTCCTACGAGCAGTACTTC. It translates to CASSTGTGDSYEQYF.